Each of the 28 T cell receptor beta chains below was sequenced from the same sample in a study of T cell responses to AZD1222 COVID-19 vaccine. Here immunoSEQ multiplex PCR was the method, and the copy in TCRdb shows in-frame clones only, minus some. The table shows some 69,000 clones, with approximately 83% occurring only once. The sample was peripheral blood, taken on day 0 of AZD1222 vaccination. The receptors were gathered from an adult in good health.

The chain uses TRBV19 and TRBJ2-5; possible D gene TRBD2, 5 bases. This CDR3 comprises 12 residues. Germline-derived CDR1 and CDR2 are LNHDA and SQIVND (reference sequence). Trimming took off 5 bases at V and 4 bases at J, with 8 bases between the two ends. CDR3: CASSRGRETQYF. The CDR3 DNA follows: TGTGCCAGTAGTCGGGGTCGAGAGACCCAGTACTTC.

The chain links TRBV5-4 to TRBJ1-2, with unresolved D. This CDR3 is built from 13 residues. CDR1 and CDR2 from the germline V gene are SGHNT and YYREEE (reference sequence). V lost 3 bases, J lost 8 bases, and 14 bases lay in between. The CDR3 spells CASSSDGLGGYTF. In DNA form, the CDR3 reads TGTGCCAGCAGCTCGGACGGACTAGGAGGCTACACCTTC.

The chain combines TRBV27 with TRBJ1-5; weak D call: TRBD1 (5 bases). Trimming shortened V by 5 bases and J by 3 bases, and 14 bases separated the two germline ends. CDR3 length: 15 amino acids. Germline V gene lookup returns CDR1 MNHEY and CDR2 SMNVEV (reference sequence). The CDR3 loop is CASSPLDSYNQPQHF. The DNA for the CDR3 is TGTGCCAGCAGTCCCCTAGACAGCTACAATCAGCCCCAGCATTTT.

This clone was seen just once. The rearrangement uses TRBV12-5 and TRBJ1-5; tentative D call: TRBD1 (6 bases). V was pared by 6 bases and J by 5 bases, with 14 bases between. CDR3 length: 14 amino acids. Per germline, CDR1 LGHNT and CDR2 FRNRAP. The CDR3 DNA reads TGTGCTAGTGGCAGGGGAGAGCGATATCAGCCCCAGCATTTT. It encodes CASGRGERYQPQHF.

The chain has TRBV12-3 or TRBV12-4 and TRBJ2-7; D is possibly TRBD1 (5 bases). V was pared by 5 bases and J by 4 bases, with 12 bases between. The CDR3 has 13 amino acids. In nucleotides, the CDR3 is TGTGCCAGCAGTAACAGGATTACGTACGAGCAGTACTTC. It translates to CASSNRITYEQYF.

The gene calls are TRBV4-1 and TRBJ2-3; D gene uncertain. Germline CDR1 MGHRA, CDR2 YSYEKL. V was cut by 1 base and J by 4 bases, with 18 bases left in between. This CDR3 has 17 amino acids. The DNA of the CDR3 is TGCGCCAGCAGCCAAGGGCGGCGTGGCGCGTGGGCAGATACGCAGTATTTT. This gives the protein CASSQGRRGAWADTQYF.

This chain connects TRBV29-1 to TRBJ1-1; 9 bases match TRBD1. CDR3 size: 16 residues. J gave up 4 bases and V 3 bases, and 12 bases lay outside the gene matches. Germline-derived CDR1 and CDR2 are SQVTM and ANQGSEA. CDR3 sequence (DNA): TGCAGCGTTGACCCAGGGGACAGGGCGGGAGTCACTGAAGCTTTCTTT. It specifies CSVDPGDRAGVTEAFF.

This chain connects TRBV3-1 (or the pseudogene TRBV3-2) to TRBJ2-5; tentatively, D is TRBD1 or TRBD2 (5 bases each). Germline V CDR1 and CDR2: LGHDT, YNNKEL (reference sequence). V lost 4 bases and J 1 base, leaving 16 bases between the germline ends. The CDR3 spans 16 residues. The CDR3 loop is CASSPHAGSSQETQYF. DNA for the CDR3: TGTGCCAGCAGCCCGCACGCAGGGAGCTCCCAAGAGACCCAGTACTTC.

The chain recombines TRBV5-6 with TRBJ2-3; 9 bases are a match to TRBD1. Germline CDR1 and CDR2: SGHDT and YYEEEE. CDR3 length equals 15 residues. Trimming at V came to 3 bases and at J to 0 bases, leaving 2 bases not matched to a gene. For the CDR3, the DNA is TGTGCCAGCAGCTCTGGACAGGGGAGCACAGATACGCAGTATTTT. The encoded protein is CASSSGQGSTDTQYF.

The chain carries TRBV29-1 and TRBJ2-3, with D perhaps TRBD1 or TRBD2 (5 bases each). Trimming took off 7 bases at V and 2 bases at J, with 10 bases between the two ends. Germline CDR1 is SQVTM and CDR2 is ANQGSEA. The CDR3 sequence is 12 residues long. DNA for the CDR3: TGCAGCGGGGGGACGGCCACAGATACGCAGTATTTT. As protein: CSGGTATDTQYF.

The J gene is TRBJ1-5, the V gene TRBV4-2; D call uncertain. From germline, CDR1 is LGHNA and CDR2 YNFKEQ. V lost 0 bases to trimming and J lost 3 bases, with 9 bases between them. CDR3 length equals 15 residues. Written as DNA, the CDR3 is TGTGCCAGCAGCCAAGAAGAGGACTTCAATCAGCCCCAGCATTTT. Translation: CASSQEEDFNQPQHF.

The gene calls are TRBV6-5 and TRBJ2-2; possible D gene TRBD1, 6 bases. V lost 5 bases, J lost 5 bases, and 12 bases lay in between. The CDR3 has 14 amino acids. Looked up from germline, CDR1 is MNHEY and CDR2 is SVGAGI. As DNA, the CDR3 is TGTGCCAGCAGTAACAGGGTTGGAACCGGGGAGCTGTTTTTT. Protein sequence: CASSNRVGTGELFF.

V usage is TRBV5-1 and J usage is TRBJ2-7, with D perhaps TRBD1 or TRBD2 (5 bases each). The CDR3 has 13 amino acids. Germline V gene data show CDR1 as SGHRS and CDR2 as YFSETQ. Trimming removed 4 bases from V and 5 bases from J, with 13 bases in between. The DNA for the CDR3 is TGCGCCAGCAGCATTGGGACGGCCAACGAGCAGTACTTC. This translates into CASSIGTANEQYF.

The chain couples TRBV12-3 or TRBV12-4 to TRBJ2-5, with 7 bases matching TRBD2. V was pared by 6 bases and J by 5 bases, with 6 bases of the junction left unmatched. The CDR3 loop spans 13 amino acids. In nucleotides, the CDR3 is TGTGCCAGCAGCAAAGCGGGAATGGAGACCCAGTACTTC. This sequence encodes CASSKAGMETQYF.

V usage is TRBV19 and J usage is TRBJ1-1; D gene ambiguous. V lost 7 bases and J 3 bases, leaving 21 bases between the germline ends. The CDR3 is 16 residues long. Germline CDR1 is LNHDA and CDR2 is SQIVND (reference sequence). CDR3 sequence: CASTSLVGHPDTEAFF. CDR3 coding DNA: TGTGCCAGTACCTCGCTGGTAGGGCACCCGGACACTGAAGCTTTCTTT.

This clone came up a few times. The rearrangement uses TRBV19 and TRBJ1-1, with 8 nucleotides matching TRBD1. The CDR3 loop spans 15 amino acids. The germline CDR1 and CDR2 sequences are LNHDA and SQIVND (reference sequence). With V trimmed by 3 bases and J by 3 bases, 6 bases remained unmatched. The CDR3 sequence is CASSIRGRMHTEAFF. The CDR3 DNA reads TGTGCCAGTAGTATCAGGGGGCGAATGCACACTGAAGCTTTCTTT.

The V and J genes are TRBV28 and TRBJ2-5; D ambiguous. V dropped 4 bases and J dropped 4 bases, with 4 bases sitting between them. Per germline, CDR1 MDHEN and CDR2 SYDVKM. The CDR3 extends over 11 amino acids. The CDR3 region is CASSSPETQYF. The CDR3 DNA is TGTGCCAGCAGTTCCCCAGAGACCCAGTACTTC.

This rearrangement joins TRBV10-3 to TRBJ2-7; TRBD1 aligns across 10 bases. Germline CDR1 and CDR2: ENHRY and SYGVKD. Trimming removed 4 bases from V and 2 bases from J; junction bases left unmatched: 8. CDR3 size: 16 residues. CDR3 in DNA: TGTGCCATCAGTGGATCCTCGGGACAGGGGACCTACGAGCAGTACTTC. Its protein is CAISGSSGQGTYEQYF.

The chain couples TRBV9 to TRBJ2-3; D gene uncertain. The CDR3 has 17 residues. The germline V gene encodes CDR1 SGDLS and CDR2 YYNGEE. Trimming removed 0 bases at V and 3 bases at J, with 17 bases between. CDR3 region: CASSVDPGGWATDTQYF. CDR3 DNA: TGTGCCAGCAGCGTAGACCCCGGTGGGTGGGCGACAGATACGCAGTATTTT.

The rearrangement links TRBV18 to TRBJ2-7, with 7 nucleotides matching TRBD2. The CDR3 has 13 residues. Germline CDR1 and CDR2: KGHSH and LQKENI. J was trimmed by 7 bases and V by 3 bases; bases with no gene match: 6. CDR3 nucleotides: TGTGCCAGCTCACCCTTGGGAGGGGAGGAGCAGTACTTC. Translation gives CASSPLGGEEQYF.

The chain is built from TRBV10-2 and TRBJ2-1, with 9 bases lining up with TRBD2. Germline lookup yields CDR1 WSHSY and CDR2 SAAADI. The CDR3 loop spans 15 amino acids. With V trimmed by 0 bases and J by 12 bases, 9 bases remained unmatched. In DNA, the CDR3 is TGCGCCAGCAGTGAGTCGTTTTGGCGGGGGGGCCTGCAGTTCTTC. This gives the protein CASSESFWRGGLQFF.

The V and J genes are TRBV6-1 and TRBJ2-2; 9 bases match TRBD2. The CDR3 covers 16 residues. Germline CDR1 and CDR2: MNHNS and SASEGT. The trim removed 0 bases at V and 5 bases at J, leaving 4 bases unmatched. CDR3 protein: CASSEAPSGITGELFF. The CDR3 nucleotides read TGTGCCAGCAGTGAAGCGCCTAGCGGGATTACCGGGGAGCTGTTTTTT.

The J gene is TRBJ2-2, the V gene TRBV6-5, with 7 bases fitting TRBD1. The J segment lost 5 bases and the V segment lost 7 bases, leaving 10 bases of the junction unmatched. Germline V gives CDR1 MNHEY, CDR2 SVGAGI. The CDR3 extends over 15 amino acids. In nucleotides, the CDR3 is TGTGCCAGCAAAGGGGCAGGGGGTTGGACCGGGGAGCTGTTTTTT. Protein sequence: CASKGAGGWTGELFF.

Only a few counts were recorded for this clone. The J gene is TRBJ2-7, the V gene TRBV6-5; the match to TRBD1 covers 7 bases. This CDR3 has 13 amino acids. V trimming: 5 bases; J trimming: 2 bases; junction bases outside the gene matches: 3. Germline lookup yields CDR1 MNHEY and CDR2 SVGAGI. For the CDR3, the DNA is TGTGCCAGCAGTCACAGGGGACCCTACGAGCAGTACTTC. Protein: CASSHRGPYEQYF.

This chain uses TRBV7-2 with TRBJ1-5; the D is unclear. The CDR3 spans 14 residues. Germline V lookup: CDR1 SGHTA, CDR2 FQGNSA. The V gene lost 1 base and the J gene lost 2 bases, with 6 bases spanning the gap. The CDR3 reads CASSLGDGNQPQHF. In DNA, the CDR3 is TGTGCCAGCAGCTTAGGGGATGGCAATCAGCCCCAGCATTTT.

This clone was detected only a few times. V and J are TRBV6-5 and TRBJ1-4; D ambiguous. V shed 2 bases and J shed 8 bases, with 3 bases lying between them. The CDR3 sequence is 11 residues long. From germline, CDR1 is MNHEY and CDR2 SVGAGI. The CDR3 spells CASSYGEKLFF. CDR3 bases: TGTGCCAGCAGTTACGGGGAAAAACTGTTTTTT.

This rearrangement joins TRBV5-6 to TRBJ1-4; D unresolved. V lost 4 bases and J lost 3, with 7 bases in between. The CDR3 is made up of 13 amino acids. The germline V gene encodes CDR1 SGHDT and CDR2 YYEEEE. The CDR3, as DNA: TGTGCCAGCAGCCGAACCCCTAATGAAAAACTGTTTTTT. This sequence encodes CASSRTPNEKLFF. Looking up the rest from reference TRBV5-6 and TRBJ1-4 gives the full variable domain: DAGVTQSPTHLIKTRGQQVTLRCSPKSGHDTVSWYQQALGQGPQFIFQYYEEEERQRGNFPDRFSGHQFPNYSSELNVNALLLGDSALYLCASSRTPNEKLFFGSGTQLSVL.

Within the sample, this clone is medium-sized. The CDR3 protein is CASSATGTPTLRYGYTF. For the CDR3, the DNA is TGTGCCAGCAGTGCGACCGGGACACCCACTCTCCGCTATGGCTACACCTTC. The J gene is TRBJ1-2, the V gene TRBV28; maybe TRBD1 (6 bases). This CDR3 has 17 amino acids. CDR1 is MDHEN, CDR2 SYDVKM, per germline. Between the trimmed V and J ends, which lost 5 bases and 4 bases, there was a span of 23 bases.